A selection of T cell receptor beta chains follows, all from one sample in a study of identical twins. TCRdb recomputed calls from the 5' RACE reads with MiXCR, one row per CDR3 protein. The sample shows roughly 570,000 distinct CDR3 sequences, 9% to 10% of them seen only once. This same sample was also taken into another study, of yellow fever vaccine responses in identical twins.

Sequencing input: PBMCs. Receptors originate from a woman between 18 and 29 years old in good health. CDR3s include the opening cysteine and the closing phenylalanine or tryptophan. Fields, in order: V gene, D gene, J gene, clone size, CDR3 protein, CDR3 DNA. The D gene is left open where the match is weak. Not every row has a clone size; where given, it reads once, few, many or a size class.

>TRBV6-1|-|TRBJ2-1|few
CASRTLLFNEQFF
TGTGCCAGTAGGACCCTATTGTTCAATGAGCAGTTCTTC
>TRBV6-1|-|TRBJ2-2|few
CASRSEVSGELFF
TGTGCCAGCAGGTCCGAGGTCTCCGGGGAGCTGTTTTTT
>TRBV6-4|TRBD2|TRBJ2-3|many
CASSETSGYSDTQYF
TGTGCCAGCAGTGAGACTAGCGGGTATTCAGATACGCAGTATTTT
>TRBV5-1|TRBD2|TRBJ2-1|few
CASSGYGGTLYNEQFF
TGCGCCAGCAGCGGTTACGGGGGGACCCTCTACAATGAGCAGTTCTTC
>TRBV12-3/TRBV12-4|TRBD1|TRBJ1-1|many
CASSSTGGHTEAFF
TGTGCCAGCAGTTCGACAGGGGGACACACTGAAGCTTTCTTT
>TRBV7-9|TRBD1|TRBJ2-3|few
CASSEGDRVTDTQYF
TGTGCCAGCAGCGAGGGGGACAGGGTGACAGATACGCAGTATTTT
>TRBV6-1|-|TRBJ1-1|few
CASSPAVTARVAFF
TGTGCCAGCAGCCCAGCGGTGACCGCGCGAGTAGCTTTCTTT
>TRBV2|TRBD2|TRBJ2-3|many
CASRAELAGTDTQYF
TGTGCCAGCCGCGCCGAGCTAGCGGGCACAGATACGCAGTATTTT
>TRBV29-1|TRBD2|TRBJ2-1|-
CSVVGLGGNEQFF
TGCAGCGTTGTGGGACTAGGAGGCAATGAGCAGTTCTTC
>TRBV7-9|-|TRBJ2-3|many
CASSLAHDQDTQYF
TGTGCCAGCAGCTTAGCGCATGATCAGGATACGCAGTATTTT
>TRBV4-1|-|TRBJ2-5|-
CASSQGNRDQKYF
TGCGCCAGCAGCCAAGGGAATCGAGACCAAAAGTACTTC
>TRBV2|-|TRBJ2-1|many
CASSEAGDTRNEQFF
TGTGCCAGCAGTGAAGCGGGGGACACACGCAATGAGCAGTTCTTC
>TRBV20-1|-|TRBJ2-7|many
CSARDEASYEQYF
TGCAGTGCTAGAGATGAGGCTAGTTACGAGCAGTACTTC
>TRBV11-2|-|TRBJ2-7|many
CASSLDLGTTYEQYF
TGTGCCAGCAGCTTAGATCTAGGAACGACCTACGAGCAGTACTTC
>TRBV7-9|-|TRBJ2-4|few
CASSPPGLAKNIQYF
TGTGCCAGCAGCCCCCCGGGGCTAGCCAAAAACATTCAGTACTTC
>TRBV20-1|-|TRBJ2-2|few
CSAPTGNTGELFF
TGCAGTGCGCCTACAGGGAACACCGGGGAGCTGTTTTTT
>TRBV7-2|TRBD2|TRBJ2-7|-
CASSPTRTSGRGQYF
TGTGCCAGCAGCCCAACTCGGACTAGCGGGAGAGGGCAGTACTTC
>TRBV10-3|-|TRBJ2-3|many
CATADRQSSTDTQYF
TGTGCCACGGCGGACAGACAGTCTAGCACAGATACGCAGTATTTT
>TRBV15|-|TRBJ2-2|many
CATSKTLGVNTGELFF
TGTGCCACCAGCAAAACCCTTGGAGTGAACACCGGGGAGCTGTTTTTT
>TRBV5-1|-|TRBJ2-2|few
CASSFGTGPTGELFF
TGCGCCAGCAGCTTCGGGACGGGTCCAACCGGGGAGCTGTTTTTT
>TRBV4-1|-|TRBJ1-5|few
CASSQDLYSNQPQHF
TGCGCCAGCAGCCAAGATCTGTACAGCAATCAGCCCCAGCATTTT
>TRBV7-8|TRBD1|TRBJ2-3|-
CASSRDRGDTQYF
TGTGCCAGCAGCCGGGACAGGGGAGATACGCAGTATTTT